These 20 T cell receptor beta chains came from one sample sequenced in a study of T cell repertoires in cytomegalovirus infection. TCRdb re-called the reads through MiXCR, storing one row per CDR3 protein. The profile shows roughly 920,000 distinct CDR3 sequences, roughly a third of them singletons. No antigen has been identified for these receptors. Sequencing was performed on cultured CD8+ T cells from PBMCs, taken from culture after CMV antigen stimulation. The receptors shown here come from a human donor in good health (CMV status not recorded). Some clones in this sample may be carry-over from other donors' samples.

This clonotype occurred once. The chain is built from TRBV27 and TRBJ2-1; 11 nucleotides line up with TRBD1. The CDR3 has 15 amino acids. V dropped 3 bases and J dropped 8; count of bases not matched to a gene: 6. From germline, CDR1 is MNHEY and CDR2 SMNVEV (reference sequence). The CDR3 here is CASSFTWTGGDEQFF. The CDR3 nucleotides read TGTGCCAGCAGTTTTACGTGGACAGGGGGCGATGAGCAGTTCTTC.

This clonotype appeared many times. This chain joins TRBV7-2 and TRBJ2-3; 11 nucleotides match TRBD2. J was trimmed by 3 bases and V by 7 bases; bases with no gene match: 12. Per the germline V gene, CDR1 is SGHTA and CDR2 is FQGNSA. The CDR3 totals 17 residues. CDR3 in amino acids: CASTDVAGGVSTDTQYF. The CDR3 region has the DNA TGTGCCAGCACGGACGTAGCGGGGGGGGTGTCGACAGATACGCAGTATTTT.

The sample holds a few counts of this clonotype. The rearrangement joins TRBV15 to TRBJ2-7; D is uncertain. Trimming removed 5 bases at V and 6 bases at J, with 14 bases between. The germline V gene has CDR1 LNHNV and CDR2 YYDKDF (reference sequence). The CDR3 runs to 13 residues. DNA for the CDR3: TGTGCCACCAGCCCGGATCAGGTACGCGAGCAGTACGTC. It yields the protein CATSPDQVREQYV.

This clonotype was recorded many times. DNA for the CDR3: TGTGCCAGCAGCCCATCACCGGACAGGGAACCCTACAATGAGCAGTTCTTC. Residues: CASSPSPDREPYNEQFF. The V and J genes are TRBV7-8 and TRBJ2-1; 8 nucleotides agree with TRBD1. The CDR3 loop spans 17 amino acids. Germline lookup yields CDR1 SGHVS and CDR2 FQNEAQ. V lost 5 bases and J lost 2; bases outside the gene matches: 11.

The chain recombines TRBV18 with TRBJ1-1; 7 bases agree with TRBD1. The CDR3 covers 15 residues. Per the germline V gene, CDR1 is KGHSH and CDR2 is LQKENI. V was pared by 2 bases and J by 4 bases, with 7 bases of the junction left unmatched. CDR3 in amino acids: CASSPADRQVTEAFF. The CDR3 region has the DNA TGTGCCAGCTCACCAGCGGACAGGCAGGTCACTGAAGCTTTCTTT.

This clonotype has just a few counts. CDR3 region: CASSMAGFGQPQHF. CDR3 nucleotides: TGTGCCAGTAGTATGGCAGGGTTCGGTCAGCCCCAGCATTTT. The chain links TRBV19 to TRBJ1-5, with D maybe TRBD1 (5 bases). The CDR3 consists of 14 residues. Trimming took 3 bases from V and 6 from J, leaving 12 bases between them. Germline values: CDR1 LNHDA, CDR2 SQIVND (reference sequence).

This clonotype has only a few counts. The V call is TRBV6-1, the J call TRBJ2-3; D gene ambiguous. The CDR3 has 14 residues. CDR1 MNHNS and CDR2 SASEGT come from the germline V gene. The V and J ends lost 10 bases and 0 bases respectively, with 14 bases between them. This CDR3 reads CATQLDGSTDTQYF. In DNA form, the CDR3 reads TGTGCCACCCAATTGGACGGGAGCACAGATACGCAGTATTTT.

This sequence joins TRBV6-2 or TRBV6-3 and TRBJ2-7, with 9 bases aligning to TRBD1. Germline V gives CDR1 MNHEY, CDR2 SVGEGT. V lost 4 bases to trimming and J lost 0 bases; unmatched junction nucleotides: 4. The CDR3 sequence is 15 residues long. CDR3 sequence reads: CASSWGQGSSYEQYV. The CDR3 bases are TGTGCCAGCAGTTGGGGACAGGGTAGCTCCTACGAGCAGTACGTC.

The chain has TRBV19 and TRBJ1-1; no clear D. In germline, CDR1 is LNHDA, CDR2 SQIVND (reference sequence). The CDR3 sequence is 15 residues long. The ends were cut back, 4 bases at V and 0 bases at J, with 12 bases in the middle. In nucleotides, the CDR3 is TGTGCCAGTAGTAGGAGAAGGGAGATGAACACTGAAGCTTTCTTT. Translated, it gives CASSRRREMNTEAFF.

This clonotype was counted a few times. The rearrangement uses TRBV19 and TRBJ2-5; D might be TRBD2 (5 bases). V dropped 5 bases and J dropped 1 base, with 8 bases sitting between them. CDR1 is LNHDA and CDR2 is SQIVND in the germline V gene (reference sequence). This CDR3 is built from 13 residues. As DNA, the CDR3 is TGTGCCAGTAGTCTGGACTTCCAAGAGACCCAGTACTTC. This encodes CASSLDFQETQYF. The whole variable domain, remainder taken from reference TRBV19 and TRBJ2-5, is DGGITQSPKYLFRKEGQNVTLSCEQNLNHDAMYWYRQDPGQGLRLIYYSQIVNDFQKGDIAEGYSVSREKKESFPLTVTSAQKNPTAFYLCASSLDFQETQYFGPGTRLLVL.

This chain connects TRBV7-3 to TRBJ2-1; TRBD1 matches 9 bases. With 5 bases clipped from V and 5 bases from J, the junction kept 31 bases outside the gene matches. CDR1 SGHTA and CDR2 FQGTGA come from the germline V gene. The CDR3 covers 23 residues. The CDR3 loop is CASSQYPLTRDRVINPLNNEQFF. The CDR3 region has the DNA TGTGCCAGCAGCCAATATCCTTTGACCCGGGACAGGGTTATTAACCCCCTTAACAATGAGCAGTTCTTC. The variable domain in full, with the rest retrieved from reference TRBV7-3 and TRBJ2-1, is GAGVSQTPSNKVTEKGKYVELRCDPISGHTALYWYRQSLGQGPEFLIYFQGTGAADDSGLPNDRFFAVRPEGSVSTLKIQRTERGDSAVYLCASSQYPLTRDRVINPLNNEQFFGPGTRLTVL.

This sequence joins TRBV27 and TRBJ1-1, with D uncertain. The CDR3 is made up of 15 amino acids. V was clipped by 0 bases and J by 3 bases, with 11 bases between them. Germline V lookup: CDR1 MNHEY, CDR2 SMNVEV (reference sequence). The CDR3 loop reads CASSLSRTAHTEAFF. The CDR3 bases are TGTGCCAGCAGTTTATCGAGGACTGCTCACACTGAAGCTTTCTTT.

V is TRBV18 and J is TRBJ1-2; D is undetermined. With 2 bases removed from V and 1 base from J, the gap between germline ends came to 11 bases. The CDR3 contains 15 residues. Germline lookup yields CDR1 KGHSH and CDR2 LQKENI. This CDR3 reads CASSPEAASNYGYTF. The CDR3 bases are TGTGCCAGCTCACCAGAGGCGGCAAGTAACTATGGCTACACCTTC.

This clonotype has a count of ten or more. The V call is TRBV11-1, the J call TRBJ1-2; weak D call: TRBD1 (5 bases). Germline CDR1 SGHAT, CDR2 FQDESV (reference sequence). The CDR3 covers 17 residues. V was cut by 2 bases and J by 4 bases, with 20 bases left in between. CDR3 DNA sequence: TGTGCCAGCAGCTTAACATACGCGACTCCTGGGGGCTATGGCTACACCTTC. Encoded protein: CASSLTYATPGGYGYTF.

This clonotype was seen at least ten times. The chain recombines TRBV7-3 with TRBJ1-1; 7 positions agree with TRBD1. V shed 2 bases and J 1 base; nucleotides not matched to a gene: 10. The CDR3 loop spans 17 amino acids. Germline assignment: CDR1 SGHTA and CDR2 FQGTGA. The CDR3 DNA reads as TGTGCCAGCAGCTTACCGCGCAGGGGGGATAGGAACACTGAAGCTTTCTTT. It translates to CASSLPRRGDRNTEAFF.

This clonotype was detected a few times. The genes are TRBV14 and TRBJ2-2; 8 bases are shared with TRBD1. Looked up from germline, CDR1 is SGHDN and CDR2 is FVKESK. The length of the CDR3 is 17 residues. Unmatched junction bases numbered 6, after V lost 3 bases and J lost 0 bases. The CDR3 spells CASSHHWTGTNTGELFF. The CDR3 DNA sequence: TGTGCCAGCAGCCACCATTGGACAGGGACGAACACCGGGGAGCTGTTTTTT. The full variable domain, with the rest looked up from reference TRBV14 and TRBJ2-2, is EAGVTQFPSHSVIEKGQTVTLRCDPISGHDNLYWYRRVMGKEIKFLLHFVKESKQDESGMPNNRFLAERTGGTYSTLKVQPAELEDSGVYFCASSHHWTGTNTGELFFGEGSRLTVL.

This clonotype was recorded many times. The chain has TRBV7-2 and TRBJ1-5; D unresolved. The CDR3 runs 14 residues. V lost 3 bases and J 4 bases, leaving 10 bases between the germline ends. Per germline, CDR1 SGHTA and CDR2 FQGNSA. CDR3 loop: CASSFLGTNQPQHF. CDR3 DNA sequence: TGTGCCAGCAGCTTTTTGGGAACTAATCAGCCCCAGCATTTT.

This clonotype has just a few counts. The V call is TRBV7-2, the J call TRBJ2-3, with 11 nucleotides matching TRBD2. CDR3 size: 17 residues. The junction had 9 bases not matched to a gene; V was cut back by 2 bases and J by 5 bases. Germline-derived CDR1 and CDR2 are SGHTA and FQGNSA. The CDR3 sequence is CASSLRVAGGPKDTQYF. The CDR3 DNA follows: TGTGCCAGCAGCTTACGGGTAGCGGGGGGGCCGAAAGATACGCAGTATTTT.

V is TRBV13 and J is TRBJ2-7; D is perhaps TRBD1 (6 bases). The CDR3 length is 14 residues. From germline, CDR1 is PRHDT and CDR2 FYEKMQ (reference sequence). The V and J ends lost 3 bases and 3 bases respectively, with 12 bases between them. Written as DNA, the CDR3 is TGTGCCAGCAGCTTTGGGGGCTTCTACTACGAGCAGTACTTC. As protein: CASSFGGFYYEQYF.

The V gene is TRBV13, the J gene TRBJ2-1; D perhaps matches TRBD1 (6 bases). Trimming left V 3 bases short and J 4 bases short, with 13 bases between. CDR1 PRHDT and CDR2 FYEKMQ come from the germline V gene (reference sequence). The CDR3 contains 15 residues. This chain's CDR3 is CASSFRDTGYNEQFF. Here the CDR3 DNA reads TGTGCCAGCAGCTTCCGGGACACCGGGTACAATGAGCAGTTCTTC.